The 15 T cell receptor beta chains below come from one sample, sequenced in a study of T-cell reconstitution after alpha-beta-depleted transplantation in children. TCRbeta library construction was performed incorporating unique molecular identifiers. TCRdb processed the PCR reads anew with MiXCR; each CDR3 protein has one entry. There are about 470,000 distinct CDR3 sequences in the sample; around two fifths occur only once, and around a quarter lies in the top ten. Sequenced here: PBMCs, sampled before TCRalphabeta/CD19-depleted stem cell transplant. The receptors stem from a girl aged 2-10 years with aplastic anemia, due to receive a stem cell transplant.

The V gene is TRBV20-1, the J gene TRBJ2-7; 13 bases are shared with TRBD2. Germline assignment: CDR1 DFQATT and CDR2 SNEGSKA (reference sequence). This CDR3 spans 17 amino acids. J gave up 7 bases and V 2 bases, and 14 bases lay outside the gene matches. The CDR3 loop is CSARSWTSGRSPGEQYF. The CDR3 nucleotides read TGCAGTGCTAGATCCTGGACTAGCGGGAGATCCCCGGGGGAGCAGTACTTC.

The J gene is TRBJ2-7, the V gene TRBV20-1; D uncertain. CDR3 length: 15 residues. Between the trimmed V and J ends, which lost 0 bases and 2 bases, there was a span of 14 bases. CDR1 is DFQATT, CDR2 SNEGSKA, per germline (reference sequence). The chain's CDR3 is CSARDGKSRTYEQYF. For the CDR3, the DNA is TGCAGTGCTAGAGATGGGAAAAGCAGGACCTACGAGCAGTACTTC.

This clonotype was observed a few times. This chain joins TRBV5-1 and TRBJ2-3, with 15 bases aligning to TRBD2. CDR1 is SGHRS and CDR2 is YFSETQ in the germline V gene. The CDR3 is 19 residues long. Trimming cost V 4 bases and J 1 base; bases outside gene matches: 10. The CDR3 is CASSDPGLAGGWGTDTQYF. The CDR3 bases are TGCGCCAGCAGCGACCCGGGACTAGCGGGAGGTTGGGGCACAGATACGCAGTATTTT. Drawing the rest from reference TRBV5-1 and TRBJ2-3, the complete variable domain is KAGVTQTPRYLIKTRGQQVTLSCSPISGHRSVSWYQQTPGQGLQFLFEYFSETQRNKGNFPGRFSGRQFSNSRSEMNVSTLELGDSALYLCASSDPGLAGGWGTDTQYFGPGTRLTVL.

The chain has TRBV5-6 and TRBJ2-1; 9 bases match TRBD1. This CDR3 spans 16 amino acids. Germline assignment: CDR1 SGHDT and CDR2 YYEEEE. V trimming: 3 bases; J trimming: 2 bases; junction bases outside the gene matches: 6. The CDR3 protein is CASSSDRGYTYNEQFF. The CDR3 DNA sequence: TGTGCCAGCAGCTCGGACAGGGGATATACCTACAATGAGCAGTTCTTC.

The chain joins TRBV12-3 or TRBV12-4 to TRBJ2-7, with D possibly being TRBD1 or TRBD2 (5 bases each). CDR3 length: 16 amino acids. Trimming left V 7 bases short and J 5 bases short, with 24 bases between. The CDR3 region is CASTQLGGRAFNEQYF. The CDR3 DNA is TGTGCCAGCACCCAACTTGGGGGAAGAGCCTTTAACGAGCAGTACTTC.

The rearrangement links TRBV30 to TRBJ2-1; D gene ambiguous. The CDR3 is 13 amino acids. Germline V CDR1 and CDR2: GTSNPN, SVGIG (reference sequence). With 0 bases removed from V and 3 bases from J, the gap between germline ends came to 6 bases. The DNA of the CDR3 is TGTGCCTGGAGTGTAAGGTTCTACAATGAGCAGTTCTTC. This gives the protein CAWSVRFYNEQFF.

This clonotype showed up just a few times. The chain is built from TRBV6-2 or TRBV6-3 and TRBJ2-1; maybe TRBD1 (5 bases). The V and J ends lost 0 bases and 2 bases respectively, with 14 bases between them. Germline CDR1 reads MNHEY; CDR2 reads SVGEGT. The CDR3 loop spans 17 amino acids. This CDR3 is CASSYSPARTPYNEQFF. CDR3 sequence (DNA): TGTGCCAGCAGTTACTCACCGGCCAGGACACCCTACAATGAGCAGTTCTTC.

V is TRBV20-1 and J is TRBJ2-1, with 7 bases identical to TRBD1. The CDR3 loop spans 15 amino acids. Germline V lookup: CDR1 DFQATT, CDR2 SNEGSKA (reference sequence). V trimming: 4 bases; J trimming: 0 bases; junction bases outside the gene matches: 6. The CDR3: CSANTGESSYNEQFF. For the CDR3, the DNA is TGCAGTGCTAATACAGGGGAAAGCTCCTACAATGAGCAGTTCTTC.

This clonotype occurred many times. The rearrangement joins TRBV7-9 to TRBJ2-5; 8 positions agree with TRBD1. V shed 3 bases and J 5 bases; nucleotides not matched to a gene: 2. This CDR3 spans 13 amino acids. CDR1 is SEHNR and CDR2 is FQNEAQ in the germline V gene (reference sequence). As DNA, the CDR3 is TGTGCCAGCAGCTTTACAGGGGGGGAGACCCAGTACTTC. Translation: CASSFTGGETQYF.

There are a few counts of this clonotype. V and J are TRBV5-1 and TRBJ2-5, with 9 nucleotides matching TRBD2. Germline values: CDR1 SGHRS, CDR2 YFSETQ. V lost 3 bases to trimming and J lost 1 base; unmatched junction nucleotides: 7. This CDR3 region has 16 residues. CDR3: CASSSLAGVLQETQYF. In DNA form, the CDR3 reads TGCGCCAGCAGCTCCTTAGCGGGAGTCCTCCAAGAGACCCAGTACTTC. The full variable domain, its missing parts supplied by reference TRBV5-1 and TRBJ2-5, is KAGVTQTPRYLIKTRGQQVTLSCSPISGHRSVSWYQQTPGQGLQFLFEYFSETQRNKGNFPGRFSGRQFSNSRSEMNVSTLELGDSALYLCASSSLAGVLQETQYFGPGTRLLVL.

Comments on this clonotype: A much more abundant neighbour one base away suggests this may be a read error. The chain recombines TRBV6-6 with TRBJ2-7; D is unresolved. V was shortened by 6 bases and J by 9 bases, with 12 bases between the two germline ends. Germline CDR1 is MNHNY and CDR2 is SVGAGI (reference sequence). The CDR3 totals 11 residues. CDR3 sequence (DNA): TGTGCCAGCAGGCAGACTGCCATGCAGTACTTC. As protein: CASRQTAMQYF.

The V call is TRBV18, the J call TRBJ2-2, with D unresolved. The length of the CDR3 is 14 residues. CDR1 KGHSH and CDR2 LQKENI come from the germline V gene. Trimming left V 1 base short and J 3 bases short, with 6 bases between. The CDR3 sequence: CASSPQSHTGELFF. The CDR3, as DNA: TGTGCCAGCTCACCACAGTCCCACACCGGGGAGCTGTTTTTT.

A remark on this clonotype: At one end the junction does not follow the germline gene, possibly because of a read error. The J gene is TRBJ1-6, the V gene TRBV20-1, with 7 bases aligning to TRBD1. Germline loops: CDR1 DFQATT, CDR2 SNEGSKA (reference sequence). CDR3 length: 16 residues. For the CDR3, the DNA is TGCAGTGCTAGTGGGACAGCGGCTAACTTTAATTCACCCATCCACTTT. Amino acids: CSASGTAANFNSPIHF.

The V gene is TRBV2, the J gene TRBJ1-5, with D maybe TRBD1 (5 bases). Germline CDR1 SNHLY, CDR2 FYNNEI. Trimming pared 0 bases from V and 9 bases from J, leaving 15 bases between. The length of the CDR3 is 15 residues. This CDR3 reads CASSEAQGIGGPQHF. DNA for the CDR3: TGTGCCAGCAGTGAAGCGCAGGGCATCGGAGGGCCCCAGCATTTT.

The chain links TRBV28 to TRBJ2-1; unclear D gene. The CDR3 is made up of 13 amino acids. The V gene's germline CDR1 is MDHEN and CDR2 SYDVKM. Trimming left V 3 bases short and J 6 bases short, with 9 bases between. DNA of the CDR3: TGTGCCAGCAGTTTGATGGGCCTCAATGAGCAGTTCTTC. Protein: CASSLMGLNEQFF. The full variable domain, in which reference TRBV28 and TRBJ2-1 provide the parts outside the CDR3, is DVKVTQSSRYLVKRTGEKVFLECVQDMDHENMFWYRQDPGLGLRLIYFSYDVKMKEKGDIPEGYSVSREKKERFSLILESASTNQTSMYLCASSLMGLNEQFFGPGTRLTVL.